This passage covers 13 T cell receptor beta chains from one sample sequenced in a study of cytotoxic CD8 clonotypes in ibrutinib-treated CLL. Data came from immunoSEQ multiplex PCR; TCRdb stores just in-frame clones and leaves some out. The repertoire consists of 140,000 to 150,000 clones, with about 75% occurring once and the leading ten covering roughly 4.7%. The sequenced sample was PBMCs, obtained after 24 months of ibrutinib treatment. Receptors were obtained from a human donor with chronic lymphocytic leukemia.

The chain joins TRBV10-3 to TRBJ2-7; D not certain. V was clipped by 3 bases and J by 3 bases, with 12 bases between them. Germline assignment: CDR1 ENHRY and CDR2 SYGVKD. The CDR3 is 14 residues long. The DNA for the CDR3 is TGTGCCATCAGTGACGCAGCGTCGGACTACGAGCAGTACTTC. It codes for CAISDAASDYEQYF.

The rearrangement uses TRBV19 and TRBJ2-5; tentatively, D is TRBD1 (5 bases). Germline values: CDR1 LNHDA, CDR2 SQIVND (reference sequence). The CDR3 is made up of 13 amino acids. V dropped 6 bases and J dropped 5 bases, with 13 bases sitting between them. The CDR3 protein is CASSPSRVETQYF. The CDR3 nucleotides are TGTGCCAGTAGCCCCAGCAGGGTGGAGACCCAGTACTTC.

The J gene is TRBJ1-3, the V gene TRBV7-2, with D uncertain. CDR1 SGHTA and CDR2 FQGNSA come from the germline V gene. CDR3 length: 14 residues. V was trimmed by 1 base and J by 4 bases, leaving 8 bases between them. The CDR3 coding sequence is TGTGCCAGCAGCTTAGATGTCTCCGGAAACACCATATATTTT. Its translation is CASSLDVSGNTIYF. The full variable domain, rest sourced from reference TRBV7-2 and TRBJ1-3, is GAGVSQSPSNKVTEKGKDVELRCDPISGHTALYWYRQSLGQGLEFLIYFQGNSAPDKSGLPSDRFSAERTGGSVSTLTIQRTQQEDSAVYLCASSLDVSGNTIYFGEGSWLTVV.

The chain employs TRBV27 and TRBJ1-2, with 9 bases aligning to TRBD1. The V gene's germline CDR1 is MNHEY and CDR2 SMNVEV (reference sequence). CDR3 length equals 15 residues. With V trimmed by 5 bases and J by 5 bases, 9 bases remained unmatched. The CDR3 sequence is CASSLDRGGRYGYTF. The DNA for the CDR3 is TGTGCCAGCAGTCTGGACAGGGGCGGAAGGTATGGCTACACCTTC.

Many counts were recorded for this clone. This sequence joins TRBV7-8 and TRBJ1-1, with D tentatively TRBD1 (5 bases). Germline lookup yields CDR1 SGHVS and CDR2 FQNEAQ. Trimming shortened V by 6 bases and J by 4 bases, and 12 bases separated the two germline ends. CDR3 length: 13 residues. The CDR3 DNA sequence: TGTGCCAGCAGTCGGGACCTCGGCACTGAAGCTTTCTTT. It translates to CASSRDLGTEAFF.

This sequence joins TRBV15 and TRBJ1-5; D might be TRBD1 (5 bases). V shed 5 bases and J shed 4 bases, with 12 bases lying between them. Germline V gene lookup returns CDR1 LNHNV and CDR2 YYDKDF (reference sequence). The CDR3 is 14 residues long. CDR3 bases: TGTGCCACCAGCCAAGACAGTAGTAATCAGCCCCAGCATTTT. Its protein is CATSQDSSNQPQHF.

DNA of the CDR3: TGTGCCAGCAGTGGTTCGGGGGCCAGCTCCTACGAGCAGTACTTC. Translation gives CASSGSGASSYEQYF. The chain combines TRBV6-4 with TRBJ2-7; the D gene could be TRBD1 or TRBD2 (6 bases each). Germline V CDR1 and CDR2: MRHNA, SNTAGT. The CDR3 spans 15 residues. Trimming took off 4 bases at V and 0 bases at J, with 13 bases between the two ends.

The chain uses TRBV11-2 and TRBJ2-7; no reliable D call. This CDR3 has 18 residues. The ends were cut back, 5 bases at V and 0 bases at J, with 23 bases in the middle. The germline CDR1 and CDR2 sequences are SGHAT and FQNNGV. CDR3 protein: CASSTRPRATVPSYEQYF. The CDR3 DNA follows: TGTGCCAGCAGCACTCGCCCACGGGCCACAGTACCCTCCTACGAGCAGTACTTC.

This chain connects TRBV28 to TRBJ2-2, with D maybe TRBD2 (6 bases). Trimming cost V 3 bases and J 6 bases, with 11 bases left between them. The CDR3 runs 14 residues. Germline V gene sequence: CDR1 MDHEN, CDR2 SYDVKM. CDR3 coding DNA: TGTGCCAGCAGTTTGGGAGGTACTCCCGGGGAGCTGTTTTTT. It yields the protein CASSLGGTPGELFF.

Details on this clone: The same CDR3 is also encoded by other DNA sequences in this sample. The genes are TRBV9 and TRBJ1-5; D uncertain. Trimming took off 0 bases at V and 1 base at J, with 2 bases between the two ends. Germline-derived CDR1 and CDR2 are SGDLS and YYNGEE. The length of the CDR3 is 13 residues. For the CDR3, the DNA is TGTGCCAGCAGCGTAGGCAGCAATCAGCCCCAGCATTTT. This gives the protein CASSVGSNQPQHF.

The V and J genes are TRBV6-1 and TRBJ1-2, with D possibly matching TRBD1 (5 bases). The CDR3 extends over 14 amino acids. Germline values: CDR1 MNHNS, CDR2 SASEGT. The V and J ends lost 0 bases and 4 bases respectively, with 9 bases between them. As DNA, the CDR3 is TGTGCCAGCAGTGAAGCGGGGGAGGGCTATGGCTACACCTTC. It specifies CASSEAGEGYGYTF.

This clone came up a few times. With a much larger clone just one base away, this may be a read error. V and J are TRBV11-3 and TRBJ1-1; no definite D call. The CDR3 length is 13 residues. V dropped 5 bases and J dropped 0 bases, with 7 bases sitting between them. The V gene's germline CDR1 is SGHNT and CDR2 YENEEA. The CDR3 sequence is CASSPAVNTEAFF. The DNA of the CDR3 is TGTGCCAGCAGCCCCGCAGTGAACACTGAAGCTTTCTTT.

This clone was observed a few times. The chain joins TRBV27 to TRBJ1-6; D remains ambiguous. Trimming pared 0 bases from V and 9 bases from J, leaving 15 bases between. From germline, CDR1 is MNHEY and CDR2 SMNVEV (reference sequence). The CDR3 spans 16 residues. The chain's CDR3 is CASSLSRRAWGSPLHF. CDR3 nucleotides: TGTGCCAGCAGTTTATCGCGGAGGGCATGGGGTTCACCCCTCCACTTT.